This TCR beta chain is from a study of breast tumors, draining lymph nodes, adjacent tissues. General study findings and limits: Tumor repertoires ranked between lymph nodes and nontumor tissue in diversity, with V and J gene preferences. Tumor and nontumor repertoires were significantly more similar in luminal-like than in basal-like breast cancer.

TCRdb fed the multiplex PCR reads into MiXCR, producing one record per CDR3 protein. The data contain approximately 180,000 distinct CDR3 sequences, about 33% of them seen just once; the ten biggest clones take up about 4.1%. Axillary draining lymph nodes of breast cancer patients supplied the node samples. As regards this clonotype: The antigen is not known.

CDR3 length equals 15 residues. CDR1 is SQVTM, CDR2 ANQGSEA, per germline. Material for sequencing was axillary lymph node tissue. This rearrangement joins TRBV29-1 to TRBJ1-6, with TRBD1 identical over 7 bases. The TCR sequence derives from a female donor with breast cancer. Some clones in this sample may be carry-over from other donors' samples. The CDR3 nucleotides are TGCCAGCTCCCCACGGGACAGCGGTATAATTCACCCCTCCACTTT. Translating gives CQLPTGQRYNSPLHF.